The rows below give T cell receptor beta chains drawn from one sample of a study of cytomegalovirus exposure and HLA in healthy donors. Assay used: immunoSEQ multiplex PCR; TCRdb lists only in-frame clones, some missing. The sample carries roughly 73,000 clones, 95% recorded once. The sequencing input was PBMCs. The receptors were sampled from a man aged 18 to 35 in good health and CMV-seronegative. The CDR3 runs from the conserved cysteine through the conserved F or W. Fields, in order: V gene, clone size, J gene, D gene, CDR3 protein, CDR3 DNA. A D gene is named only where the DNA matches it firmly. The size field is filled for only some rows; it gives once, few, many or a size class.

>TRBV2|-|TRBJ1-3|-
CASMVGDESFSGNTIYF
TGTGCCAGCATGGTAGGGGATGAATCGTTCTCTGGAAACACCATATATTTT
>TRBV7-2|-|TRBJ2-5|TRBD2
CASSPGLAGPQETQYF
TGTGCCAGCAGCCCCGGACTAGCGGGGCCCCAAGAGACCCAGTACTTC
>TRBV6-5|-|TRBJ2-2|TRBD1
CASIRGDRDTGELFF
TGTGCCAGCATCCGTGGGGACAGGGACACCGGGGAGCTGTTTTTT
>TRBV27|-|TRBJ2-2|TRBD1
CASRRQGDTGELFF
TGTGCCAGTCGTAGACAGGGCGACACCGGGGAGCTGTTTTTT
>TRBV6-6|-|TRBJ1-2|-
CASSRTGYNYGYTF
TGTGCCAGCAGTCGCACGGGATATAACTATGGCTACACCTTC
>TRBV28|-|TRBJ1-4|-
CASRPNGGKNEKLFF
TGTGCCAGCAGGCCTAATGGAGGCAAAAATGAAAAACTGTTTTTT
>TRBV15|once|TRBJ1-5|TRBD1
CATLDRGRGLPNQPQHF
TGTGCCACCTTGGACAGGGGAAGGGGCTTGCCTAATCAGCCCCAGCATTTT
>TRBV6-5|-|TRBJ2-1|TRBD1
CASSYCGTGTNNEQFF
TGTGCCAGCAGTTACTGCGGGACAGGGACTAACAATGAGCAGTTCTTC
>TRBV19|once|TRBJ2-3|-
CASKVSNSADTQYF
TGTGCCAGCAAAGTGAGTAATAGCGCAGATACGCAGTATTTT
>TRBV7-9|-|TRBJ2-5|TRBD2
CASSSSGQETQYF
TGTGCCAGCAGCTCTAGCGGCCAAGAGACCCAGTACTTC
>TRBV7-3|-|TRBJ2-1|TRBD2
CASSTLAGDSYNEQFF
TGTGCCAGCAGCACTTTAGCGGGGGACTCCTACAATGAGCAGTTCTTC
>TRBV7-2|-|TRBJ1-2|-
CASSLAVADRGYTF
TGTGCCAGCAGCTTAGCGGTAGCCGATAGGGGCTACACCTTC
>TRBV27|-|TRBJ1-1|TRBD1
CASSLGDREAFF
TGTGCCAGCAGTTTGGGGGACAGGGAAGCTTTCTTT
>TRBV6-5|-|TRBJ2-7|-
CASSTGTPYEQYF
TGTGCCAGCAGTACAGGGACCCCCTACGAGCAGTACTTC
>TRBV2|-|TRBJ2-5|-
CARLNPGKEETQYF
TGTGCCAGGCTGAATCCGGGAAAAGAAGAGACCCAGTACTTC
>TRBV19|-|TRBJ1-1|TRBD1
CASRMDHRGTEAFF
TGTGCCAGTAGGATGGACCACAGGGGCACTGAAGCTTTCTTT
>TRBV5-6|-|TRBJ1-1|-
CASSLNLRNTEAFF
TGTGCCAGCAGCTTGAATCTGCGGAACACTGAAGCTTTCTTT
>TRBV28|once|TRBJ1-5|-
CASSSGILMGNQPQHF
TGTGCCAGCAGTTCAGGAATCCTAATGGGCAATCAGCCCCAGCATTTT
>TRBV7-9|-|TRBJ1-2|-
CASSLRLRDGYTF
TGTGCCAGCAGCTTAAGGCTACGGGATGGCTACACCTTC
>TRBV19|-|TRBJ2-3|TRBD2
CATGLGGEVDTQYF
TGTGCCACCGGACTAGGCGGGGAAGTAGATACGCAGTATTTT
>TRBV27|once|TRBJ2-7|-
CASSPGFSYEQYF
TGTGCCAGCAGTCCAGGTTTCTCCTACGAGCAGTACTTC
>TRBV6-5|-|TRBJ2-2|-
CASSYFGNTGELFF
TGTGCCAGCAGTTACTTCGGGAACACCGGGGAGCTGTTTTTT
>TRBV7-2|-|TRBJ1-2|-
CASSPLGSFGRPNYGYTF
TGTGCCAGCAGCCCCCTCGGGTCCTTTGGCAGACCAAACTATGGCTACACCTTC
>TRBV19|-|TRBJ1-1|-
CASNPGSTEAFF
TGTGCCAGTAATCCGGGTTCAACTGAAGCTTTCTTT
>TRBV18|-|TRBJ2-3|TRBD2
CASSPPSGGITDTQYF
TGTGCCAGCTCACCGCCTAGCGGGGGTATCACAGATACGCAGTATTTT
>TRBV5-8|-|TRBJ1-1|TRBD1
CASSASTGMNTEAFF
TGTGCCAGCAGCGCCTCGACAGGGATGAACACTGAAGCTTTCTTT
>TRBV7-2|-|TRBJ1-2|-
CASSFVLGGDNGYTF
TGTGCCAGCAGCTTTGTTTTAGGGGGAGATAATGGCTACACCTTC
>TRBV9|-|TRBJ1-3|-
CASSVGQANSGNTIYF
TGTGCCAGCAGCGTAGGACAGGCTAACTCTGGAAACACCATATATTTT
>TRBV18|-|TRBJ1-3|-
CASSPKRTAGNTIYF
TGTGCCAGCTCACCGAAGCGGACAGCAGGAAACACCATATATTTT
>TRBV29-1|-|TRBJ2-7|-
CSVRGTVTYEQYF
TGCAGCGTTCGGGGGACGGTGACCTACGAGCAGTACTTC
>TRBV5-4|-|TRBJ2-1|TRBD2
CASSWGSSGGANEQFF
TGTGCCAGCAGCTGGGGGAGTAGCGGGGGGGCCAATGAGCAGTTCTTC
>TRBV19|-|TRBJ1-1|TRBD1
CASSIQETGGWTEAFF
TGTGCCAGTAGTATCCAAGAGACAGGGGGCTGGACTGAAGCTTTCTTT
>TRBV10-3|-|TRBJ2-1|-
CAISGPASGAGSNEQFF
TGTGCCATCAGTGGCCCCGCGTCCGGGGCGGGGAGCAATGAGCAGTTCTTC
>TRBV7-9|-|TRBJ1-2|-
CASSPRTGDSMDSYTF
TGTGCCAGCAGCCCGAGGACGGGGGATTCTATGGATAGCTACACCTTC
>TRBV6-5|few|TRBJ1-1|-
CASSWGSNTEAFF
TGTGCCAGCAGTTGGGGCAGCAACACTGAAGCTTTCTTT
>TRBV6-5|-|TRBJ2-5|-
CASSYAPREETQYF
TGTGCCAGCAGTTACGCCCCCAGGGAAGAGACCCAGTACTTC